This T cell receptor beta chain was sequenced for a study of T cells expressing NK-cell markers (dated by TCRdb to 2018 to 2021). With regard to the full study: In sorted CD3+CD56+NKG2C+, CD3+CD56+NKG2C- and CD3+CD56-NKG2C+ T-cell subsets from about eight donors, TCR beta-chain repertoires were profiled. Most of the eight sequenced donors were HCMV-seropositive and one was HCMV-seronegative. Randomly selected healthy volunteers, three men and five women, were used as the eight sequenced donors. Illumina HiSeq 2000/2500, MiSeq or NextSeq was used to sequence libraries as 2 x 150 bp reads.

What the work shows at the level of the full study, not this receptor alone: Whether the expanded NKG2C-expressing T cell clones were specific for HCMV antigens was left unclear. Those dominant clonotypes were again the most abundant among CD3+CD56-NKG2C+ cells in four donors, at roughly 25-60.1%. In six donors, the dominant CD3+CD56+NKG2C+ clonotypes were found to rank among the top 10 CD8+ clonotypes and to make up about 1.0-7.0% of CD8+ T cells.

A word on this clonotype: Its binding antigen is unknown.

To determine HCMV serostatus, a commercial ELISA kit was used to detect HCMV-specific IgG in serum. Ficoll density gradient centrifugation was used to isolate peripheral blood mononuclear cells from blood. The sequencer was an Illumina HiSeq 2000. TCR beta cDNA libraries were made by 5'RACE template switching that added a universal primer site and unique molecular identifiers. Synthesis of cDNA was primed from the TCR beta constant segment and was followed by two consecutive PCR amplification steps. As for the authors' bioinformatics: MIGEC handled demultiplexing of the reads and grouping by UMI, while MiTCR was used to assemble and quantify clonotypes. To exclude erroneous sequences, any TCR cDNA sequence not supported by at least two reads was discarded. Downstream repertoire analysis used the tcR package, and clonotypes were matched across fractions by CDR3 nucleotide sequence plus V segment. VDJmatch was used to annotate antigen specificity against VDJdb, with one amino acid substitution allowed in CDR3. Reads reprocessed by TCRdb are summarized as one entry per CDR3 protein sequence, and DNA is absent. The V and J calls follow TCRdb's processing rather than the paper's. The data table for this sample lists about 150,000 distinct CDR3 sequences. The ten top clones hold over 35% of the sample.

CDR1 and CDR2 were assigned from the germline V gene (reference sequence) as LNHDA and SQIVND. Including cysteine and phenylalanine, the CDR3 has 17 amino acids. The DNA is unrecorded. This receptor was obtained from a woman aged 45-59 years in good health. Donor details come from another sample of the same person, matched by shared clones. This chain joins TRBV19 to TRBJ1-1; lacking DNA, the TRBD1 call made by TCRdb goes unchecked. Sequenced sample: blood T cells: a sorted CD56 or NKG2C T cell subset, CD4+ or CD8+ T cells, or bulk PBMC T cells (not recorded which). The CDR3 amino acid sequence is: CASSLNQGRGWQTEAFF.